This TCR beta chain derives from a study of control samples from healthy donors and cancer patients. CDR1 is SGHAT, CDR2 FQNNGV, per germline. V lost 4 bases and J lost 4, with 14 bases in between. This CDR3 is built from 15 residues. TCRdb's copy holds only in-frame clones and misses some; the assay was immunoSEQ multiplex PCR. The table shows more than 80,000 clones, with more than 85% occurring only once. The V call is TRBV11-2, the J call TRBJ1-3; a weak D match, TRBD1 (5 bases). The origin of this receptor is a man aged 18 to 30 in good health. What was sequenced was blood. The CDR3 coding sequence is TGTGCCAGCAGCTCCGGGGCCACGGCGGGAAACACCATATATTTT. Translation: CASSSGATAGNTIYF.